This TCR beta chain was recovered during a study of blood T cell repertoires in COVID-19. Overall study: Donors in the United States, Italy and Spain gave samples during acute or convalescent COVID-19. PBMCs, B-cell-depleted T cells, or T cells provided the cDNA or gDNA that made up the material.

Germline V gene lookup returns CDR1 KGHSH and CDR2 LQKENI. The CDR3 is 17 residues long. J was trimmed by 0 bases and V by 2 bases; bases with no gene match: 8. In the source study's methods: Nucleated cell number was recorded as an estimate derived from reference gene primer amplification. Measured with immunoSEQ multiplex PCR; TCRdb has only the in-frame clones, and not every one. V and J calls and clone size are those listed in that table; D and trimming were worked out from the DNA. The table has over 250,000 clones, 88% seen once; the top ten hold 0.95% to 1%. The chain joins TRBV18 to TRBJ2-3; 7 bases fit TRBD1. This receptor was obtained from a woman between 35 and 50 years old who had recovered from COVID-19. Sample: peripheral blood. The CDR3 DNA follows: TGTGCCAGCTCACCATTTCGGGACAGCGCGAGCACAGATACGCAGTATTTT. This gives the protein CASSPFRDSASTDTQYF.